The T cell receptor beta chain described here comes from a study of T cell responses to AZD1222 COVID-19 vaccine. Study conclusions and caveats: Spike-specific TCR breadth and depth both grew after two AZD1222 doses.

This clone was observed a single time. Its antigen is still unknown. Assay: immunoSEQ multiplex PCR; the TCRdb copy retains only in-frame clones and omits some. The table records 120,000 to 150,000 clones, 89% of them present only once. Per the germline V gene, CDR1 is LGHDT and CDR2 is YNNKEL (reference sequence). The CDR3 runs 16 residues. The V and J ends lost 1 base and 0 bases respectively, with 10 bases between them. The clonotype was recovered from an adult in good health. This chain links TRBV3-1 (or the pseudogene TRBV3-2) with TRBJ2-1, with D tentatively TRBD1 or TRBD2 (6 bases each). Source: peripheral blood, taken on day 0 of AZD1222 vaccination. In nucleotides, the CDR3 is TGTGCCAGCAGCCAAGGCGAGGGGGGCTCCTACAATGAGCAGTTCTTC. The encoded protein is CASSQGEGGSYNEQFF.